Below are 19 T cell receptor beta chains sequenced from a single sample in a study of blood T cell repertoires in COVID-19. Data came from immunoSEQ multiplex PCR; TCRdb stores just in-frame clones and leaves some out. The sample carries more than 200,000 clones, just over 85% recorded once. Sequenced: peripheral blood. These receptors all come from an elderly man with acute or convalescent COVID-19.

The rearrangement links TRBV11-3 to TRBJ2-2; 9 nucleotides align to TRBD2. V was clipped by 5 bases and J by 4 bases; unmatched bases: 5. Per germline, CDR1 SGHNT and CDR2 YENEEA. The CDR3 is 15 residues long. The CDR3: CASSPSGVVTGELFF. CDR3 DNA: TGTGCCAGCAGCCCTAGCGGGGTAGTCACCGGGGAGCTGTTTTTT.

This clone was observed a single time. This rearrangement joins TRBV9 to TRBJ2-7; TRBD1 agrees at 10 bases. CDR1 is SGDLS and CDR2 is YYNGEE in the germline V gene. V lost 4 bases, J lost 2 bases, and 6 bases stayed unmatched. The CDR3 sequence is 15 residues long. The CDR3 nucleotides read TGTGCCAGCAGCTTTGCCGGGACAGGGGCCTACGAGCAGTACTTC. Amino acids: CASSFAGTGAYEQYF.

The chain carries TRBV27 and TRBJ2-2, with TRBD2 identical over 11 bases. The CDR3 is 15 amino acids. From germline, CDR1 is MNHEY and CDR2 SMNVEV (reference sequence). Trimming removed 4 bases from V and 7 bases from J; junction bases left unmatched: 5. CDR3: CASSYSGRANGELFF. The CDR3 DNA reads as TGTGCCAGCAGTTATAGCGGGAGGGCCAACGGGGAGCTGTTTTTT.

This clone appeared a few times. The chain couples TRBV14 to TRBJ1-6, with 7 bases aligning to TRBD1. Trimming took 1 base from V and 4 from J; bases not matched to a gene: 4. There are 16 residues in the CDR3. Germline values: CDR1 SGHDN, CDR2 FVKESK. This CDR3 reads CASSQVSGGYNSPLHF. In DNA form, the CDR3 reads TGTGCCAGCAGCCAAGTCTCAGGGGGATATAATTCACCCCTCCACTTT.

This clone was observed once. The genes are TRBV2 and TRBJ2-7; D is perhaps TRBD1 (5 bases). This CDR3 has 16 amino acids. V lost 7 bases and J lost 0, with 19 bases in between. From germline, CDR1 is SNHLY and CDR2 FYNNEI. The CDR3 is CASTEFVQVSSYEQYF. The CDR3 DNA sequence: TGTGCCAGCACCGAATTCGTACAGGTCAGCTCCTACGAGCAGTACTTC.

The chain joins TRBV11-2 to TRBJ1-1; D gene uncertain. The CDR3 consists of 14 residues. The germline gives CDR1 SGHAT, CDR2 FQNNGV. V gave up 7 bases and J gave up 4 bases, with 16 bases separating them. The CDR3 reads CASTWGVGGTEAFF. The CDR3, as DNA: TGTGCCAGCACTTGGGGTGTCGGAGGCACTGAAGCTTTCTTT.

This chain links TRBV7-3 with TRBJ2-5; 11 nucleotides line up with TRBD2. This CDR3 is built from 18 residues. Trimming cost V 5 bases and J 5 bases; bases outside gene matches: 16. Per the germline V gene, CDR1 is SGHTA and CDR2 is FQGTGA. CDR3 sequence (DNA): TGTGCCAGCAGCCCCGGGACTAGCGGACCCTCTGGCCGGGAGACCCAGTACTTC. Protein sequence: CASSPGTSGPSGRETQYF.

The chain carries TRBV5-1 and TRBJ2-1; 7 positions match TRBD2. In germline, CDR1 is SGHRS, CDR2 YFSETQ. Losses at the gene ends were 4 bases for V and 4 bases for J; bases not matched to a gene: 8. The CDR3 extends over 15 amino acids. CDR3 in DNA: TGCGCCAGCAGCGTAACCGGGACTACATACAATGAGCAGTTCTTC. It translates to CASSVTGTTYNEQFF.

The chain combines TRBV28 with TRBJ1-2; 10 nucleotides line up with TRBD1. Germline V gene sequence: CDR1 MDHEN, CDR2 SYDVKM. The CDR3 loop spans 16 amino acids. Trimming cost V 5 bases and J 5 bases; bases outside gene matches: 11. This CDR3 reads CASSPISGTGDYGYTF. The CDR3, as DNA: TGTGCCAGCAGTCCCATCTCCGGGACAGGGGATTATGGCTACACCTTC.

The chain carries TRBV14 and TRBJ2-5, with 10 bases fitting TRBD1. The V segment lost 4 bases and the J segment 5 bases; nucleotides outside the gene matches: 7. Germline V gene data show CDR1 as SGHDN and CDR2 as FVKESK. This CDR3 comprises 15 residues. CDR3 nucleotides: TGTGCCAGCAGCCCCGGGACAGGGGTTTCGGAGACCCAGTACTTC. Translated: CASSPGTGVSETQYF. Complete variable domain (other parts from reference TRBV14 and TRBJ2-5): EAGVTQFPSHSVIEKGQTVTLRCDPISGHDNLYWYRRVMGKEIKFLLHFVKESKQDESGMPNNRFLAERTGGTYSTLKVQPAELEDSGVYFCASSPGTGVSETQYFGPGTRLLVL.

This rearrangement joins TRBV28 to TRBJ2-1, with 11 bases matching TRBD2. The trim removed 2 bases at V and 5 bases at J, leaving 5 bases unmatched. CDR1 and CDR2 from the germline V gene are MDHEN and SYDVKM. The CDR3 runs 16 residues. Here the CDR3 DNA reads TGTGCCAGCAGTTTAGACTCGGGACTAGCGGACAATGAGCAGTTCTTC. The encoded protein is CASSLDSGLADNEQFF.

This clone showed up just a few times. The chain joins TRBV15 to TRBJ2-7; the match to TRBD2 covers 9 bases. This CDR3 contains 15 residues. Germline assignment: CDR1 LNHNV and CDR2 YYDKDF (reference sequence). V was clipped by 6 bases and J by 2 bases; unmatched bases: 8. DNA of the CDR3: TGTGCCACCAGGGCAAGCGGGGGGTCCACCTACGAGCAGTACTTC. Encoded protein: CATRASGGSTYEQYF.

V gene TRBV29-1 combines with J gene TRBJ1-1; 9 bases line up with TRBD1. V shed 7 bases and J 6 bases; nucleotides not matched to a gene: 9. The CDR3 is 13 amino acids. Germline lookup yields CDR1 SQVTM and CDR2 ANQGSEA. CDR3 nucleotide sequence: TGCAGCGGGGGGGACAGGGAAGGATCTGAAGCTTTCTTT. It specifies CSGGDREGSEAFF. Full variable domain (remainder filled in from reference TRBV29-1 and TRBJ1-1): SAVISQKPSRDICQRGTSLTIQCQVDSQVTMMFWYRQQPGQSLTLIATANQGSEATYESGFVIDKFPISRPNLTFSTLTVSNMSPEDSSIYLCSGGDREGSEAFFGQGTRLTVV.

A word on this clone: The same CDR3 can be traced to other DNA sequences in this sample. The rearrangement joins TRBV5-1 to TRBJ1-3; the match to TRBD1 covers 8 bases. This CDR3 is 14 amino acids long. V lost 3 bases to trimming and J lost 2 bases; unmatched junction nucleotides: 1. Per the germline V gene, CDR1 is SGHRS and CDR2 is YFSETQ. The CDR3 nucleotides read TGCGCCAGCAGCTCGACAGGGGCTGGAAACACCATATATTTT. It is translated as CASSSTGAGNTIYF.

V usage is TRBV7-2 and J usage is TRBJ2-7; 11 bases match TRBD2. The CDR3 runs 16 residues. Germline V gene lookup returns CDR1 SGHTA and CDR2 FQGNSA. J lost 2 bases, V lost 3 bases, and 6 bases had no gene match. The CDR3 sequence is CASSFSLAGGTYEQYF. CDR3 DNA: TGTGCCAGCAGCTTCTCCTTAGCGGGAGGGACCTACGAGCAGTACTTC.

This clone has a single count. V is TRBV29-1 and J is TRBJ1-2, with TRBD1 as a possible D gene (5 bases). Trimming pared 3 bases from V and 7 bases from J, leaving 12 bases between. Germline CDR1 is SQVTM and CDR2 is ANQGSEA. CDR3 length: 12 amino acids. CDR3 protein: CSVELPDIGYTF. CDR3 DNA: TGCAGCGTTGAGCTCCCGGACATTGGCTACACCTTC. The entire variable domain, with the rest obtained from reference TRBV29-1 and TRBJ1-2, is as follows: SAVISQKPSRDICQRGTSLTIQCQVDSQVTMMFWYRQQPGQSLTLIATANQGSEATYESGFVIDKFPISRPNLTFSTLTVSNMSPEDSSIYLCSVELPDIGYTFGSGTRLTVV.

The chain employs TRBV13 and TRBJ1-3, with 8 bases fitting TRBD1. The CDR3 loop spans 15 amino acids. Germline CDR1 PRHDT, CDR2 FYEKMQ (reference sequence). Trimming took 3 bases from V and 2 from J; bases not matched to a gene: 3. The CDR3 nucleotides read TGTGCCAGCAGCTTGGGACAGGCGACTGGAAACACCATATATTTT. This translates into CASSLGQATGNTIYF.

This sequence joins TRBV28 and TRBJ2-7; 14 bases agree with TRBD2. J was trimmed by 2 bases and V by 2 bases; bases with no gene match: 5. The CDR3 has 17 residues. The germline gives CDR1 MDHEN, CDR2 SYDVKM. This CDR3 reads CASSLGLAGGLTYEQYF. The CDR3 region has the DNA TGTGCCAGCAGTTTAGGACTAGCGGGAGGCCTCACCTACGAGCAGTACTTC.

DNA of the CDR3: TGTGCCAGCAGCTTGGCGGAGACCGCGAGCACCGGGGAGCTGTTTTTT. Translating gives CASSLAETASTGELFF. The chain uses TRBV5-4 and TRBJ2-2; the D is unclear. The CDR3 is made up of 16 amino acids. CDR1 is SGHNT, CDR2 YYREEE, per germline (reference sequence). Trimming removed 0 bases from V and 4 bases from J, with 13 bases in between.